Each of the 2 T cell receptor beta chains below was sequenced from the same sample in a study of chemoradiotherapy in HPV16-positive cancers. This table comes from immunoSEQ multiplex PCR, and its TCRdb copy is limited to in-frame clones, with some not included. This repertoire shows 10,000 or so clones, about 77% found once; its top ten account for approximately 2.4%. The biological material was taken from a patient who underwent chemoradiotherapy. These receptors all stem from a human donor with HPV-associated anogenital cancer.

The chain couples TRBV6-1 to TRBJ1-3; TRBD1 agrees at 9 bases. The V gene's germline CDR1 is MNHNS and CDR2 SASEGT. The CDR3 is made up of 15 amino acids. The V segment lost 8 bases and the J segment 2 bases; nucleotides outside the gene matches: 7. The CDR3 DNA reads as TGTGCCAGCGACAGGACAGGGGATACTGGAAACACCATATATTTT. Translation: CASDRTGDTGNTIYF.

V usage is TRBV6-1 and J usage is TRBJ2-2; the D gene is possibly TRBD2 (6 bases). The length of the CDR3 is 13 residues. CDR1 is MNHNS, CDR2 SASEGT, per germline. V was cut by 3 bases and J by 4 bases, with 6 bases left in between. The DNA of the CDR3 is TGTGCCAGCAGTGAGGGGGGCACCGGGGAGCTGTTTTTT. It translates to CASSEGGTGELFF.